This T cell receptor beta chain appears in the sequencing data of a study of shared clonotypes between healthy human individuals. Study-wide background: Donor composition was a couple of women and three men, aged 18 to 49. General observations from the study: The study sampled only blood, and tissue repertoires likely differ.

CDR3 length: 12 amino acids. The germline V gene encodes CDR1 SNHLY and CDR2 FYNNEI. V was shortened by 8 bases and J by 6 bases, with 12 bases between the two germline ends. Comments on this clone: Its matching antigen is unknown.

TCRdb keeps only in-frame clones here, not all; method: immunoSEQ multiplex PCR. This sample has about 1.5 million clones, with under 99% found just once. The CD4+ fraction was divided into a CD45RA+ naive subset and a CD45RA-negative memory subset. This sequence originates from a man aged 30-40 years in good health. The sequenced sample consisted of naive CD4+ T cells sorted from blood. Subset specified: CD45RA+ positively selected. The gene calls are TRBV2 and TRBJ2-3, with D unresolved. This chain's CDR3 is CASSYSRDTQYF. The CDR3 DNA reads TGTGCCAGCTCCTATTCCAGGGATACGCAGTATTTT.